These 16 T cell receptor beta chains were sequenced from one sample in a study of blood T cell repertoires in COVID-19. This table comes from immunoSEQ multiplex PCR, and its TCRdb copy is limited to in-frame clones, with some not included. This sample has 200,000 to 300,000 clones, with over 70% found just once. Sample: peripheral blood. The receptors shown here come from an elderly woman with acute or convalescent COVID-19.

The chain is built from TRBV29-1 and TRBJ2-2, with D maybe TRBD1 (6 bases). The germline CDR1 and CDR2 sequences are SQVTM and ANQGSEA. There are 14 residues in the CDR3. Trimming left V 7 bases short and J 3 bases short, with 15 bases between. CDR3 bases: TGCAGCGCCACAAGCCAGGGGTACACCGGGGAGCTGTTTTTT. It is translated as CSATSQGYTGELFF.

The CDR3, as DNA: TGTGCCAGCACCGAGACTAGCGGAATTTACAATGAGCAGTTCTTC. It translates to CASTETSGIYNEQFF. The genes are TRBV6-6 and TRBJ2-1, with 9 bases aligning to TRBD2. V lost 7 bases to trimming and J lost 4 bases; unmatched junction nucleotides: 8. The CDR3 covers 15 residues. CDR1 MNHNY and CDR2 SVGAGI come from the germline V gene (reference sequence).

The chain combines TRBV11-1 with TRBJ2-1; 7 bases are a match to TRBD2. The length of the CDR3 is 15 residues. J lost 6 bases, V lost 2 bases, and 7 bases had no gene match. Germline loops: CDR1 SGHAT, CDR2 FQDESV (reference sequence). This CDR3 reads CASSLIRGSGNEQFF. The CDR3 coding sequence is TGTGCCAGCAGCTTAATACGCGGGAGCGGCAATGAGCAGTTCTTC. The whole variable domain, remainder taken from reference TRBV11-1 and TRBJ2-1, is EAEVAQSPRYKITEKSQAVAFWCDPISGHATLYWYRQILGQGPELLVQFQDESVVDDSQLPKDRFSAERLKGVDSTLKIQPAELGDSAMYLCASSLIRGSGNEQFFGPGTRLTVL.

This clone was seen only a few times. V gene TRBV27 combines with J gene TRBJ2-3, with 8 positions matching TRBD1. Unmatched junction bases numbered 10, after V lost 8 bases and J lost 0 bases. Per the germline V gene, CDR1 is MNHEY and CDR2 is SMNVEV (reference sequence). This CDR3 is built from 16 residues. CDR3 residues: CASATAQGASTDTQYF. In nucleotides, the CDR3 is TGTGCCAGCGCGACCGCTCAGGGGGCCAGCACAGATACGCAGTATTTT.

This chain connects TRBV2 to TRBJ1-1, with D possibly TRBD1 on 5 matching bases. The CDR3 is 13 amino acids. The V end was cut by 7 bases, the J end by 6 bases, with 15 bases between. Germline loops: CDR1 SNHLY, CDR2 FYNNEI. CDR3 region: CASTVGRSSEAFF. CDR3 nucleotide sequence: TGTGCCAGCACGGTGGGGCGATCGTCTGAAGCTTTCTTT.

This clone was found a few times. V usage is TRBV7-9 and J usage is TRBJ1-2; weak D call: TRBD1 (5 bases). The V gene lost 1 base and the J gene lost 2 bases, with 14 bases spanning the gap. The CDR3 runs 16 residues. Germline lookup yields CDR1 SEHNR and CDR2 FQNEAQ (reference sequence). DNA of the CDR3: TGTGCCAGCAGCTTAGGGGCGGGACGCCAGAACTATGGCTACACCTTC. It codes for CASSLGAGRQNYGYTF. The full variable domain, with the rest looked up from reference TRBV7-9 and TRBJ1-2, is DTGVSQNPRHKITKRGQNVTFRCDPISEHNRLYWYRQTLGQGPEFLTYFQNEAQLEKSRLLSDRFSAERPKGSFSTLEIQRTEQGDSAMYLCASSLGAGRQNYGYTFGSGTRLTVV.

V is TRBV7-6 and J is TRBJ1-2; 9 bases are a match to TRBD1. The CDR3 is made up of 17 amino acids. V was pared by 3 bases and J by 0 bases, with 8 bases of the junction left unmatched. The germline V gene has CDR1 SGHVS and CDR2 FNYEAQ. CDR3 bases: TGTGCCAGCAGCTTCCGGGACAGGGACCGGTCTAACTATGGCTACACCTTC. The encoded protein is CASSFRDRDRSNYGYTF.

This clone was found a few times. CDR3: CASSVGGWNEQFF. The DNA for the CDR3 is TGTGCCAGCAGCGTCGGGGGTTGGAATGAGCAGTTCTTC. The J gene is TRBJ2-1, the V gene TRBV9; D may be TRBD2 (6 bases). CDR3 size: 13 residues. In germline, CDR1 is SGDLS, CDR2 YYNGEE. Trimming pared 2 bases from V and 7 bases from J, leaving 10 bases between.

The chain combines TRBV29-1 with TRBJ2-2; 7 bases are a match to TRBD2. Germline CDR1 SQVTM, CDR2 ANQGSEA. The CDR3 spans 12 residues. The trim removed 6 bases at V and 8 bases at J, leaving 6 bases unmatched. The CDR3 sequence is CSVTSVVGELFF. CDR3 DNA: TGCAGCGTAACTAGCGTCGTTGGGGAGCTGTTTTTT.

Remarks on this clone: Within the sample, other DNA sequences also encode this same CDR3. The rearrangement uses TRBV7-2 and TRBJ1-5, with D unclear. This CDR3 is built from 15 residues. Germline values: CDR1 SGHTA, CDR2 FQGNSA. V gave up 5 bases and J gave up 0 bases, with 11 bases separating them. The CDR3 here is CASSPLRDSNQPQHF. Written as DNA, the CDR3 is TGTGCCAGCAGCCCCTTGAGGGATAGCAATCAGCCCCAGCATTTT.

The V gene is TRBV5-1, the J gene TRBJ1-4; a possible D gene is TRBD1 (6 bases). CDR1 and CDR2 (germline): SGHRS, YFSETQ. CDR3 length: 15 residues. Trimming took off 2 bases at V and 3 bases at J, with 11 bases between the two ends. CDR3 amino acids: CASSLTGLANEKLFF. The CDR3 nucleotides are TGCGCCAGCAGCTTAACAGGGCTGGCTAATGAAAAACTGTTTTTT.

The rearrangement joins TRBV9 to TRBJ1-6; possible D gene TRBD1, 5 bases. V lost 0 bases, J lost 8 bases, and 15 bases lay in between. This CDR3 is built from 16 residues. Germline V gives CDR1 SGDLS, CDR2 YYNGEE. The CDR3 here is CASSVDWGLGDSPLHF. As DNA, the CDR3 is TGTGCCAGCAGCGTAGATTGGGGCCTAGGGGATTCACCCCTCCACTTT.

The chain combines TRBV6-5 with TRBJ1-1, with D possibly TRBD1 on 5 matching bases. The V gene's germline CDR1 is MNHEY and CDR2 SVGAGI. V was cut by 0 bases and J by 1 base, with 9 bases left in between. This CDR3 region has 15 residues. CDR3 amino acids: CASSYSNRRNTEAFF. For the CDR3, the DNA is TGTGCCAGCAGTTACTCGAACAGGAGGAACACTGAAGCTTTCTTT.

The chain carries TRBV2 and TRBJ2-7, with TRBD2 identical over 10 bases. After removal of 4 bases from V and 2 bases from J, the junction contained 5 bases not matched to a gene. In germline, CDR1 is SNHLY, CDR2 FYNNEI. CDR3 length equals 15 residues. CDR3 in DNA: TGTGCCAGCAGTGCGGCTAGCGGGGGAACCTACGAGCAGTACTTC. This translates into CASSAASGGTYEQYF.

V and J are TRBV5-1 and TRBJ2-7; 7 positions match TRBD2. CDR3 size: 16 residues. V shed 2 bases, J shed 3 bases, and the junction held 11 bases outside the gene matches. Germline V gene sequence: CDR1 SGHRS, CDR2 YFSETQ. The CDR3 region is CASSLIGGGPNYEQYF. The DNA of the CDR3 is TGCGCCAGCAGCTTAATTGGGGGAGGGCCCAACTACGAGCAGTACTTC. Based on the CDR3 plus reference TRBV5-1 and TRBJ2-7, the full variable domain is KAGVTQTPRYLIKTRGQQVTLSCSPISGHRSVSWYQQTPGQGLQFLFEYFSETQRNKGNFPGRFSGRQFSNSRSEMNVSTLELGDSALYLCASSLIGGGPNYEQYFGPGTRLTVT.

The chain employs TRBV6-6 and TRBJ1-2, with TRBD1 matching over 8 bases. J lost 1 base, V lost 5 bases, and 9 bases had no gene match. From germline, CDR1 is MNHNY and CDR2 SVGAGI (reference sequence). The CDR3 loop spans 16 amino acids. The CDR3 is CASSRSDRAFNYGYTF. The CDR3 DNA follows: TGTGCCAGCAGTCGATCGGACAGGGCCTTTAACTATGGCTACACCTTC.